This TCR beta chain was recovered during a study of CD4 and CD8 cells across lung adenocarcinoma regions. Donors had localized lung adenocarcinoma, a non-small cell lung cancer. TCRdb re-derived calls from the PCR reads in MiXCR, one entry per CDR3 protein. Among about 27,000 distinct CDR3 sequences listed, 50% to 55% were seen once. This sequence originates from a male donor with lung adenocarcinoma. The CD4 and CD8 labels of this study may be unreliable. Material for sequencing was CD8+ T cells from the center of a lung tumor.

The CDR3 region has the DNA TGTGCCATAACCGGGACCCACAATGAGCAGTTCTTC. Protein: CAITGTHNEQFF. V and J are TRBV6-4 and TRBJ2-1, with D perhaps TRBD1 or TRBD2 (5 bases each). Germline CDR1 MRHNA, CDR2 SNTAGT. CDR3 length equals 12 residues. The ends were cut back, 10 bases at V and 5 bases at J, with 12 bases in the middle.